This T cell receptor beta chain was recorded in a study of metastatic and nonmetastatic thyroid tumors (dated by TCRdb to about 2020). About the study as a whole: Repertoires from peripheral blood and from tumor or nodule tissue samples of malignant and benign thyroid patients were compared.

No treatment had been received by any patient before thyroid surgery. The study retrospectively analysed patient clinical samples collected from about 2012 to 2018 using T-cell receptor beta sequencing. Library prep was done by PCR. Sequencing was performed on an Illumina HiSeq 4000. The TCR beta-chain CDR3 region of each patient was profiled by high-throughput sequencing. Under the source paper's analysis protocol: Drawing on CDR3 differences between clinicopathological groups, the researchers built a classifier meant to tell apart patients with distant-metastatic papillary thyroid cancer. To measure repertoire diversity the researchers used the Shannon index, while the Morisita-Horn index served to gauge how similar the tumor and blood repertoires were. TCRdb reprocessed the public reads (quality trimming at Q25 with fastp, clone calling with MiXCR) and kept in-frame beta chains. The V and J calls were determined by TCRdb, not by the authors. The sample table holds about 16,000 clones, of which roughly 21% were seen once. The ten largest account for around 7.6% of the sample.

This clone was counted only a few times. What this receptor recognizes is not known. The record has no base qualities; no much larger clone is one base away. There are 11 amino acids in the CDR3, from cysteine to phenylalanine inclusive. Only CDR3 DNA is held: 33 bases, read in frame from base 1. The CDR1 and CDR2 encoded by the germline V gene are MNHNS and SASEGT. At the junction V is shortened by 8 bases and J by 10 bases; bases outside the gene matches: 6. Results and caveats for the whole study, not just this receptor: In both blood and tumor samples, malignant tumors were reported to have significantly higher TCR beta diversity than benign nodules.

The rearrangement joined TRBV6-1 to TRBJ1-2; 8 bases in the middle match TRBD1. What was sequenced was adjacent normal tissue. The clonotype originates from a female donor with papillary thyroid cancer or a benign thyroid nodule (not recorded which). Some clones in this sample may be carry-over from other donors' samples. CDR3 loop: CASVRQGPYTF. The sequence in DNA is TGTGCCAGCGTAAGACAGGGGCCCTACACCTTC.